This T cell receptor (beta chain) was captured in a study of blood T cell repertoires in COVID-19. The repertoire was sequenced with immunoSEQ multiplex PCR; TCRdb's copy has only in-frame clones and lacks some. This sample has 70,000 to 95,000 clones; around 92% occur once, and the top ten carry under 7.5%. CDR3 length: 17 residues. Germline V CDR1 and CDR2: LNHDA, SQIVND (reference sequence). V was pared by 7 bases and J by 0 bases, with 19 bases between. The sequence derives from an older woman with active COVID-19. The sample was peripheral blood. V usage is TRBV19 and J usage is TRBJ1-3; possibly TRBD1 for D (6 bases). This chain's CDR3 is CASTQRGGSTSGNTIYF. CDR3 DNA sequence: TGTGCCAGTACCCAGAGGGGGGGTTCCACCTCTGGAAACACCATATATTTT.